These 26 T cell receptor beta chains were all obtained from the same sample, sequenced in a study of neurological immune-mediated disorders. In TCRdb, the 5' RACE reads were re-called with MiXCR into one record per CDR3 protein. Seen here are about 17,000 distinct CDR3 sequences, 3.5% observed once, and the top ten hold roughly a fifth. Sequencing was carried out using CD8+ T cells from blood. These receptors were collected from a woman in her 40s in good health.

This clonotype has a count of ten or more. DNA of the CDR3: TGTGCCAGCAGCCAAGATGGGCAGGGGGCATACAATGAGCAGTTCTTC. It codes for CASSQDGQGAYNEQFF. The J gene is TRBJ2-1, the V gene TRBV3-1, with 8 bases that match TRBD1. This CDR3 spans 16 amino acids. The germline V gene has CDR1 LGHDT and CDR2 YNNKEL (reference sequence). V lost 0 bases, J lost 4 bases, and 5 bases stayed unmatched.

This clonotype was counted ten times or more. This chain links TRBV6-2 or TRBV6-3 with TRBJ1-6; 8 nucleotides match TRBD1. The CDR3 consists of 16 residues. The germline V gene has CDR1 MNHEY and CDR2 SVGEGT. With V trimmed by 4 bases and J by 8 bases, 10 bases remained unmatched. The CDR3 coding sequence is TGTGCCAGCAGTTTGCGAAGGACAGGGAGGGATTCACCCCTCCACTTT. Its translation is CASSLRRTGRDSPLHF.

This clonotype was found many times. For the CDR3, the DNA is TGTGCCAGCAGCTTAGAGGGAGGACAGGGACACATGAACACTGAAGCTTTCTTT. Translation: CASSLEGGQGHMNTEAFF. This sequence joins TRBV7-9 and TRBJ1-1; 8 nucleotides agree with TRBD1. CDR1 and CDR2 (germline): SEHNR, FQNEAQ (reference sequence). The V and J ends lost 1 base and 0 bases, in that order; junction bases with no gene match: 10. The CDR3 is 18 residues long.

This clonotype was found many times. The chain uses TRBV18 and TRBJ2-7; D ambiguous. V lost 3 bases, J lost 0 bases, and 6 bases lay in between. Germline loops: CDR1 KGHSH, CDR2 LQKENI. This CDR3 is built from 13 residues. CDR3 nucleotide sequence: TGTGCCAGCTCACCGCCCCACTCCTACGAGCAGTACTTC. The encoded protein is CASSPPHSYEQYF.

This clonotype was recorded at least ten times. The rearrangement joins TRBV6-5 to TRBJ1-2; 7 bases match TRBD1. Germline CDR1 reads MNHEY; CDR2 reads SVGAGI. Unmatched junction bases numbered 22, after V lost 8 bases and J lost 4 bases. This CDR3 has 18 amino acids. CDR3 protein: CASHATGTASRPRYGYTF. CDR3 bases: TGTGCCAGCCATGCCACCGGGACAGCGAGTCGTCCCCGCTATGGCTACACCTTC.

This clonotype was counted many times. The genes are TRBV20-1 and TRBJ2-2; weak D call: TRBD2 (5 bases). This CDR3 is 14 amino acids long. CDR1 DFQATT and CDR2 SNEGSKA come from the germline V gene (reference sequence). V dropped 4 bases and J dropped 3 bases, with 12 bases sitting between them. The CDR3, as DNA: TGCAGTGCTATGAAGGACTTCTACACCGGGGAGCTGTTTTTT. This encodes CSAMKDFYTGELFF.

This clonotype appeared many times. V is TRBV12-3 or TRBV12-4 and J is TRBJ1-1, with no clear D. The CDR3 contains 14 residues. The ends were cut back, 3 bases at V and 1 base at J, with 9 bases in the middle. The DNA of the CDR3 is TGTGCCAGCAGTTTGCGCCCGGCGAACACTGAAGCTTTCTTT. Its protein product is CASSLRPANTEAFF.

Many counts were recorded for this clonotype. J is TRBJ2-7 and V is TRBV10-3; 8 bases fit TRBD1. Trimming cost V 0 bases and J 2 bases; bases outside gene matches: 12. From germline, CDR1 is ENHRY and CDR2 SYGVKD. The CDR3 sequence is 18 residues long. CDR3 DNA sequence: TGTGCCATCAGTGAGTCGATTAAGAGGACAGGGTCCCCCTACGAGCAGTACTTC. Translation: CAISESIKRTGSPYEQYF.

The table lists this clonotype with many counts. This chain connects TRBV3-1 to TRBJ2-5, with 7 bases fitting TRBD2. The germline CDR1 and CDR2 sequences are LGHDT and YNNKEL (reference sequence). Trimming at V came to 4 bases and at J to 5 bases, leaving 13 bases not matched to a gene. The CDR3 is made up of 16 amino acids. The CDR3 DNA reads TGTGCCAGCAGCCTAGCCTCGGGAGGAGGTGTTGAGACCCAGTACTTC. It specifies CASSLASGGGVETQYF.

This clonotype was seen ten or more times. DNA for the CDR3: TGTGCCAGCAGTGAAGCGCCTCCGCCGGGCAATGAGCAGTTCTTC. Its protein is CASSEAPPPGNEQFF. The V call is TRBV6-1, the J call TRBJ2-1; D is ambiguous. The CDR3 covers 15 residues. Trimming took off 0 bases at V and 6 bases at J, with 12 bases between the two ends. Germline V gene lookup returns CDR1 MNHNS and CDR2 SASEGT.

This clonotype showed up many times. This sequence joins TRBV10-3 and TRBJ2-7; 8 bases fit TRBD2. The germline V gene has CDR1 ENHRY and CDR2 SYGVKD. The trim removed 5 bases at V and 5 bases at J, leaving 8 bases unmatched. The CDR3 runs to 14 residues. As DNA, the CDR3 is TGTGCCATCAGTCTACAGCGGGAGCTCAACGAGCAGTACTTC. Translated: CAISLQRELNEQYF.

This clonotype was recorded many times. The chain employs TRBV18 and TRBJ2-1, with D hard to call. Germline V CDR1 and CDR2: KGHSH, LQKENI. The CDR3 spans 16 residues. V was cut by 0 bases and J by 3 bases, with 12 bases left in between. CDR3 coding DNA: TGTGCCAGCTCACCACCGGAGCTCCCAGACTACAATGAGCAGTTCTTC. Translated, it gives CASSPPELPDYNEQFF.

This clonotype was picked up many times. This chain links TRBV9 with TRBJ2-7; D possibly corresponds to TRBD2 (6 bases). Per germline, CDR1 SGDLS and CDR2 YYNGEE. The V end was cut by 0 bases, the J end by 4 bases, with 14 bases between. The CDR3 sequence is 15 residues long. In nucleotides, the CDR3 is TGTGCCAGCAGCGTAGGGGCTAGCGAGTCTTACGAGCAGTACTTC. Protein sequence: CASSVGASESYEQYF.

This clonotype was counted at least ten times. This rearrangement joins TRBV20-1 to TRBJ2-1; 11 bases align to TRBD2. Germline V gives CDR1 DFQATT, CDR2 SNEGSKA (reference sequence). The J segment lost 4 bases and the V segment lost 5 bases, leaving 4 bases of the junction unmatched. This CDR3 spans 14 amino acids. The CDR3 protein is CSASGTSGYNEQFF. CDR3 DNA: TGCAGTGCTTCCGGGACTAGCGGATACAATGAGCAGTTCTTC.

There are many counts of this clonotype. The chain is built from TRBV5-6 and TRBJ2-6; no clear D gene. Germline loops: CDR1 SGHDT, CDR2 YYEEEE. V lost 4 bases and J 7 bases, leaving 6 bases between the germline ends. The CDR3 length is 12 residues. The DNA for the CDR3 is TGTGCCAGCAGCCCCCGTGCCAACGTCCTGACTTTC. Translated, it gives CASSPRANVLTF.

This clonotype was seen at least ten times. The rearrangement joins TRBV10-3 to TRBJ2-7; D is unresolved. This CDR3 is built from 13 residues. Germline-derived CDR1 and CDR2 are ENHRY and SYGVKD. V lost 8 bases and J lost 0, with 11 bases in between. CDR3 sequence (DNA): TGTGCCATCGGATCGGAGAGCTCCTACGAGCAGTACTTC. Protein product: CAIGSESSYEQYF.

The chain couples TRBV28 to TRBJ1-6; D ambiguous. V lost 5 bases, J lost 8 bases, and 16 bases lay in between. In germline, CDR1 is MDHEN, CDR2 SYDVKM. The CDR3 contains 15 residues. The CDR3 sequence: CASSESGGGHSPLHF. The CDR3 nucleotides are TGTGCCAGCAGTGAAAGTGGTGGCGGTCATTCACCCCTCCACTTT.

The sample holds many counts of this clonotype. This sequence joins TRBV4-3 and TRBJ2-7; D perhaps matches TRBD2 (6 bases). CDR3 length: 15 amino acids. Trimming left V 3 bases short and J 4 bases short, with 16 bases between. The germline CDR1 and CDR2 sequences are LGHNA and YSLEER. In nucleotides, the CDR3 is TGCGCCAGCAGCCAGGGATATAGCGGCCAGTACGAGCAGTACTTC. The encoded protein is CASSQGYSGQYEQYF.

This clonotype was detected ten times or more. The gene calls are TRBV6-2 or TRBV6-3 and TRBJ2-1; 9 nucleotides align to TRBD2. This CDR3 spans 14 amino acids. The V and J ends lost 1 base and 12 bases, in that order; junction bases with no gene match: 7. Per the germline V gene, CDR1 is MNHEY and CDR2 is SVGEGT. DNA for the CDR3: TGTGCCAGCAGTTACTTAGCGGGAGAAAGTGGGCAGTTCTTC. It yields the protein CASSYLAGESGQFF.

This clonotype came up many times. The CDR3 spells CSARDPGVSYNEQFF. Here the CDR3 DNA reads TGCAGTGCTAGAGACCCGGGAGTCTCCTACAATGAGCAGTTCTTC. This sequence joins TRBV20-1 and TRBJ2-1, with a tentative D call TRBD2 (6 bases). Germline lookup yields CDR1 DFQATT and CDR2 SNEGSKA (reference sequence). Trimming cost V 0 bases and J 0 bases, with 9 bases left between them. The CDR3 is 15 amino acids.

In this sample, this clonotype turned up many times. The rearrangement joins TRBV7-2 to TRBJ2-7; TRBD2 might be the D (7 bases). The CDR3 runs to 14 residues. From germline, CDR1 is SGHTA and CDR2 FQGNSA. Trimming left V 2 bases short and J 1 base short, with 9 bases between. The CDR3 nucleotides read TGTGCCAGCAGCTTAAGCGGGACATCCTACGAGCAGTACTTC. Protein: CASSLSGTSYEQYF.

V gene TRBV29-1 combines with J gene TRBJ1-4; no clear D gene. The germline V gene has CDR1 SQVTM and CDR2 ANQGSEA. This CDR3 has 12 residues. The V end was cut by 4 bases, the J end by 3 bases, with 6 bases between. The CDR3 sequence: CSVAGANEKLFF. CDR3 nucleotide sequence: TGCAGCGTTGCCGGGGCTAATGAAAAACTGTTTTTT.

This clonotype occurred many times. CDR3 protein: CASSSTDTQYF. CDR3 DNA: TGTGCCAGCAGCTCCACAGATACGCAGTATTTT. The chain recombines TRBV7-9 with TRBJ2-3, with D unclear. Germline V gene sequence: CDR1 SEHNR, CDR2 FQNEAQ (reference sequence). V shed 4 bases and J shed 2 bases, with 1 base lying between them. CDR3 length equals 11 residues.

This clonotype was seen many times. The J gene is TRBJ2-1, the V gene TRBV13; 8 bases are shared with TRBD2. With V trimmed by 1 base and J by 10 bases, 6 bases remained unmatched. The CDR3 runs to 14 residues. Germline CDR1 and CDR2: PRHDT and FYEKMQ (reference sequence). Here the CDR3 reads CASSLDQRGLEQFF. The CDR3 nucleotides are TGTGCCAGCAGCTTAGACCAGCGGGGGCTGGAGCAGTTCTTC.

This clonotype was counted ten times or more. The chain links TRBV14 to TRBJ2-1; 14 bases match TRBD2. The germline CDR1 and CDR2 sequences are SGHDN and FVKESK. Trimming took 4 bases from V and 10 from J; bases not matched to a gene: 9. The length of the CDR3 is 16 residues. CDR3 protein: CASSRLAGGPSWEQFF. The CDR3 DNA is TGTGCCAGCAGCCGACTAGCGGGAGGGCCATCCTGGGAGCAGTTCTTC. Combining the CDR3 with reference TRBV14 and TRBJ2-1 gives the whole variable domain EAGVTQFPSHSVIEKGQTVTLRCDPISGHDNLYWYRRVMGKEIKFLLHFVKESKQDESGMPNNRFLAERTGGTYSTLKVQPAELEDSGVYFCASSRLAGGPSWEQFFGPGTRLTVL.

There are many counts of this clonotype. The chain recombines TRBV5-6 with TRBJ1-5; the D gene is possibly TRBD1 (6 bases). From germline, CDR1 is SGHDT and CDR2 YYEEEE. V dropped 4 bases and J dropped 6 bases, with 17 bases sitting between them. The CDR3 length is 15 residues. The CDR3 is CASSEYREGPQPQHF. Written as DNA, the CDR3 is TGTGCCAGCAGCGAGTACAGGGAGGGACCTCAGCCCCAGCATTTT.